A single sample gave rise to the 9 T cell receptor beta chains below, sequenced in a study of radiation and T cells in renal cell carcinoma. Clones were sequenced by immunoSEQ multiplex PCR, and TCRdb holds only the in-frame ones, with some missing. There are about 60,000 clones in the sample; around 78% occur only once, and roughly 7.4% lies in the top ten. Time point indicated: blood 2 weeks post-SBRT. Treatment indicated: 15 Gy SBRT to primary tumor, nephrectomy 4 weeks later. The sequenced sample was blood, obtained from a patient whose treatment included radiotherapy and nephrectomy. The receptor source for this set is a man in his fifties or sixties with renal cell carcinoma.

This chain joins TRBV6-6 and TRBJ2-7; 12 nucleotides agree with TRBD2. V gave up 6 bases and J gave up 4 bases; unmatched junction bases: 10. Germline values: CDR1 MNHNY, CDR2 SVGAGI (reference sequence). The CDR3 runs 16 residues. The CDR3 nucleotides are TGTGCCAGCAGCCGGGGACTAGCGGGCATCGGGTACGAGCAGTACGTC. It codes for CASSRGLAGIGYEQYV.

V is TRBV14 and J is TRBJ2-5; no clear D. CDR3 length: 14 residues. V was shortened by 2 bases and J by 1 base, with 8 bases between the two germline ends. Germline V gene lookup returns CDR1 SGHDN and CDR2 FVKESK. CDR3 residues: CASSQYRTQETQYF. In nucleotides, the CDR3 is TGTGCCAGCAGCCAATACCGGACCCAAGAGACCCAGTACTTC.

This chain joins TRBV25-1 and TRBJ2-3; no reliable D call. CDR1 is MGHDK and CDR2 is SYGVNS in the germline V gene. CDR3 length: 13 amino acids. V dropped 2 bases and J dropped 3 bases, with 6 bases sitting between them. CDR3 amino acids: CASSEPVTDTQYF. The CDR3 coding sequence is TGTGCCAGCAGTGAACCAGTAACAGATACGCAGTATTTT.

The chain uses TRBV19 and TRBJ1-4; D possibly corresponds to TRBD1 (5 bases). CDR3 size: 18 residues. Looked up from germline, CDR1 is LNHDA and CDR2 is SQIVND (reference sequence). V lost 0 bases, J lost 0 bases, and 14 bases lay in between. The CDR3 nucleotides read TGTGCCAGTAGTATAGAGGGGACCTCGACTTCAACTAATGAAAAACTGTTTTTT. Translated, it gives CASSIEGTSTSTNEKLFF.

This clone has more than one count but fewer than ten. This chain connects TRBV5-6 to TRBJ2-5; no definite D call. Trimming removed 2 bases at V and 2 bases at J, with 10 bases between. This CDR3 has 14 residues. CDR1 SGHDT and CDR2 YYEEEE come from the germline V gene. CDR3 sequence reads: CASSFRTSQETQYF. CDR3 in DNA: TGTGCCAGCAGCTTCCGGACCTCACAAGAGACCCAGTACTTC.

This chain connects TRBV6-1 to TRBJ2-3, with D possibly matching TRBD2 (5 bases). This CDR3 has 15 amino acids. Germline CDR1 MNHNS, CDR2 SASEGT. The V end was cut by 8 bases, the J end by 5 bases, with 20 bases between. The CDR3 region is CASQQRNGGEDTQYF. The CDR3 DNA reads as TGTGCCAGCCAACAGCGGAACGGAGGTGAAGATACGCAGTATTTT.

This clone appeared once. This chain links TRBV6-6 with TRBJ1-5; D not certain. The ends were cut back, 0 bases at V and 1 base at J, with 7 bases in the middle. The CDR3 consists of 15 residues. Germline-derived CDR1 and CDR2 are MNHNY and SVGAGI (reference sequence). CDR3 protein: CASSYSGRSNQPQHF. The CDR3 DNA follows: TGTGCCAGCAGTTACTCGGGCAGGAGCAATCAGCCCCAGCATTTT.

The chain recombines TRBV19 with TRBJ2-7; 8 nucleotides match TRBD1. Germline V gene sequence: CDR1 LNHDA, CDR2 SQIVND (reference sequence). CDR3 length equals 13 residues. V was clipped by 6 bases and J by 4 bases; unmatched bases: 5. CDR3 nucleotides: TGTGCCAGTAGCCCGGGACAGGAATACGAGCAGTACTTC. Protein sequence: CASSPGQEYEQYF.

The chain carries TRBV19 and TRBJ1-5; D ambiguous. CDR1 and CDR2 from the germline V gene are LNHDA and SQIVND (reference sequence). This CDR3 comprises 15 residues. V was cut by 3 bases and J by 0 bases, with 9 bases left in between. CDR3: CASSIVAYSNQPQHF. The CDR3 bases are TGTGCCAGTAGTATTGTAGCGTATAGCAATCAGCCCCAGCATTTT.